This entry describes one TCR beta chain. Antigen: not known. The data belong to a study of T cell clones after liver transplantation. Study as a whole: A pre-transplant mixed lymphocyte reaction with TCRbeta sequencing defined graft-donor-reactive clones followed in post-transplant blood.

Study-level points and caveats: A larger donor-reactive than third-party decline suggested partial antigen-specific deletion. In most of the 8 subjects, circulating graft-donor-reactive CD4 TCRbeta sequences fell significantly after transplant.

TCRdb keeps only in-frame clones here, not all; method: immunoSEQ multiplex PCR. The top ten clones hold 2.1% of a sample with tens of thousands of clones, about 85% of them seen once. Source: CD4+ T cells from blood, taken around 50 months after liver transplant. The receptor's source is a human patient who received a liver transplant. Some T cells may arise from the graft donor.

DNA of the CDR3: TGTGCCAGCCGGGAGGGCCTTGAAGTTAACTATGGCTACACCTTC. Protein: CASREGLEVNYGYTF. The chain carries TRBV5-4 and TRBJ1-2; D remains ambiguous. CDR3 size: 15 residues. Trimming took 7 bases from V and 1 from J, leaving 17 bases between them. CDR1 and CDR2 from the germline V gene are SGHNT and YYREEE (reference sequence).